The 20 T cell receptor beta chains in this list originate from one sample, sequenced in a study of multiple sclerosis patients with progressive multifocal leukoencephalopathy. Assay: immunoSEQ multiplex PCR; the TCRdb copy retains only in-frame clones and omits some. The sample gives roughly 32,000 clones, about 90% of which show up once; under 4% is in the top ten. Indicated time point: time of PML onset. The sample in question was PBMCs, obtained from a patient treated with natalizumab. The receptors derive from a human donor with progressive multifocal leukoencephalopathy.

The chain carries TRBV15 and TRBJ1-4; unclear D gene. Germline V gene lookup returns CDR1 LNHNV and CDR2 YYDKDF (reference sequence). This CDR3 is built from 16 residues. Trimming pared 4 bases from V and 0 bases from J, leaving 12 bases between. CDR3 nucleotide sequence: TGTGCCACCAGCATACGAAAAATTGCAACTAATGAAAAACTGTTTTTT. Translated: CATSIRKIATNEKLFF.

The chain couples TRBV4-3 to TRBJ2-5, with D perhaps TRBD2 (5 bases). The CDR3 runs to 15 residues. Germline loops: CDR1 LGHNA, CDR2 YSLEER. With 4 bases removed from V and 3 bases from J, the gap between germline ends came to 15 bases. Here the CDR3 reads CASSPIAGAEETQYF. The CDR3 coding sequence is TGCGCCAGCAGCCCCATCGCCGGAGCGGAAGAGACCCAGTACTTC.

The chain uses TRBV6-6 and TRBJ2-1, with 7 bases identical to TRBD1. Germline V lookup: CDR1 MNHNY, CDR2 SVGAGI (reference sequence). The CDR3 sequence is 13 residues long. V was pared by 5 bases and J by 10 bases, with 8 bases of the junction left unmatched. CDR3 region: CASSPTGAEEQFF. The CDR3 coding sequence is TGTGCCAGCAGTCCCACAGGGGCCGAAGAGCAGTTCTTC.

The V and J genes are TRBV7-9 and TRBJ2-1; D gene unclear. V was trimmed by 11 bases and J by 6 bases, leaving 14 bases between them. This CDR3 has 12 amino acids. CDR1 and CDR2 (germline): SEHNR, FQNEAQ (reference sequence). DNA for the CDR3: TGTGCCTTATTCCGGGTCTCCAATGAGCAGTTCTTC. This gives the protein CALFRVSNEQFF.

The chain combines TRBV6-5 with TRBJ2-7, with D possibly matching TRBD2 (5 bases). Trimming removed 5 bases from V and 7 bases from J, with 12 bases in between. The CDR3 contains 12 residues. Germline loops: CDR1 MNHEY, CDR2 SVGAGI. CDR3 DNA sequence: TGTGCCAGCAGTGACCTTCCGGGGGAGCAGTACTTC. Protein product: CASSDLPGEQYF.

This chain's CDR3 is CASSYSVLNNEQFF. CDR3 DNA sequence: TGTGCCAGCAGTTATTCGGTTTTGAACAATGAGCAGTTCTTC. The chain combines TRBV6-5 with TRBJ2-1; no firm D call. The CDR3 contains 14 residues. Germline V gene lookup returns CDR1 MNHEY and CDR2 SVGAGI. Trimming took 3 bases from V and 5 from J, leaving 11 bases between them.

The chain joins TRBV28 to TRBJ1-2; D is unclear. Per the germline V gene, CDR1 is MDHEN and CDR2 is SYDVKM. Trimming removed 5 bases from V and 4 bases from J, with 14 bases in between. The CDR3 is 14 amino acids. This CDR3 is CASSPRVRFYGYTF. The CDR3 DNA reads TGTGCCAGCAGTCCGCGGGTACGGTTCTATGGCTACACCTTC.

The J gene is TRBJ1-2, the V gene TRBV9; 8 bases align to TRBD1. This CDR3 comprises 16 residues. Trimming removed 4 bases from V and 8 bases from J; junction bases left unmatched: 16. CDR1 is SGDLS, CDR2 YYNGEE, per germline. The CDR3 DNA follows: TGTGCCAGCAGCATCCAACCAGCGGGACAGGTAAACGGCTACACCTTC. Its translation: CASSIQPAGQVNGYTF.

This chain connects TRBV29-1 to TRBJ1-1; TRBD1 is a possible D gene (6 bases). The V end lost 6 bases, the J end lost 4 bases, and 18 bases lay between the germline ends. Germline V lookup: CDR1 SQVTM, CDR2 ANQGSEA. CDR3 length equals 14 residues. The DNA of the CDR3 is TGCAGCGTCCGAACGGGTACAGGGACCACTGAAGCTTTCTTT. Residues: CSVRTGTGTTEAFF.

This clone was detected only once. The chain employs TRBV18 and TRBJ1-5; D unclear. V was trimmed by 4 bases and J by 5 bases, leaving 9 bases between them. CDR3 length equals 13 residues. Germline V gene lookup returns CDR1 KGHSH and CDR2 LQKENI. CDR3 protein: CASSQGSDQPQHF. The DNA of the CDR3 is TGTGCCAGCTCACAGGGTTCCGATCAGCCCCAGCATTTT.

This clone was observed a single time. The chain carries TRBV4-1 and TRBJ2-7; the D gene is possibly TRBD1 (6 bases). V lost 4 bases and J 1 base, leaving 8 bases between the germline ends. CDR3 size: 13 residues. Germline lookup yields CDR1 MGHRA and CDR2 YSYEKL. CDR3 region: CASSRDRSYEQYF. The DNA for the CDR3 is TGCGCCAGCAGCCGAGACAGGTCCTACGAGCAGTACTTC.

The gene calls are TRBV6-1 and TRBJ1-6; D not certain. The length of the CDR3 is 13 residues. From germline, CDR1 is MNHNS and CDR2 SASEGT. Trimming removed 2 bases at V and 5 bases at J, with 4 bases between. CDR3 DNA sequence: TGTGCCAGCAGTGAACAGGATAATTCACCCCTCCACTTT. Protein: CASSEQDNSPLHF.

Only one count was recorded for this clone. The genes are TRBV28 and TRBJ2-1, with TRBD2 matching over 11 bases. Germline CDR1 is MDHEN and CDR2 is SYDVKM. Trimming at V came to 6 bases and at J to 7 bases, leaving 8 bases not matched to a gene. CDR3 length: 15 amino acids. The CDR3 DNA reads as TGTGCCAGCAGAACAACTAGCGGGAGTTGGAATGAGCAGTTCTTC. This gives the protein CASRTTSGSWNEQFF.

This rearrangement joins TRBV6-1 to TRBJ2-1; weak D call: TRBD2 (5 bases). The CDR3 is made up of 14 amino acids. The V and J ends lost 9 bases and 2 bases respectively, with 14 bases between them. Germline assignment: CDR1 MNHNS and CDR2 SASEGT. The chain's CDR3 is CASRVLETYNEQFF. Here the CDR3 DNA reads TGTGCCAGTAGAGTACTAGAAACCTACAATGAGCAGTTCTTC.

This chain connects TRBV18 to TRBJ1-1; the D gene is possibly TRBD1 (5 bases). V shed 8 bases and J shed 3 bases, with 25 bases lying between them. This CDR3 spans 17 amino acids. Germline CDR1 KGHSH, CDR2 LQKENI. CDR3 sequence: CASRIDSRLNDDTEAFF. The CDR3 DNA follows: TGTGCCAGCCGGATTGACAGTAGGCTCAATGATGACACTGAAGCTTTCTTT.

The chain recombines TRBV2 with TRBJ1-5; D is possibly TRBD1 (5 bases). The V end was cut by 8 bases, the J end by 7 bases, with 15 bases between. There are 13 residues in the CDR3. Germline V CDR1 and CDR2: SNHLY, FYNNEI. CDR3 sequence reads: CASRRGVEQPQHF. CDR3 coding DNA: TGTGCCAGCCGGCGGGGGGTGGAACAGCCCCAGCATTTT. The full variable domain, in which reference TRBV2 and TRBJ1-5 provide the parts outside the CDR3, is EPEVTQTPSHQVTQMGQEVILRCVPISNHLYFYWYRQILGQKVEFLVSFYNNEISEKSEIFDDQFSVERPDGSNFTLKIRSTKLEDSAMYFCASRRGVEQPQHFGDGTRLSIL.

The chain carries TRBV19 and TRBJ2-2, with unresolved D. Germline V gives CDR1 LNHDA, CDR2 SQIVND (reference sequence). This CDR3 comprises 14 residues. V was clipped by 5 bases and J by 0 bases, with 7 bases between them. For the CDR3, the DNA is TGTGCCAGTAGTGTCACAGCGAACACCGGGGAGCTGTTTTTT. Its translation: CASSVTANTGELFF.

V gene TRBV10-3 combines with J gene TRBJ2-7; D is undetermined. The CDR3 covers 12 residues. Trimming stripped 10 bases from V and 2 bases from J, with 12 bases between. In germline, CDR1 is ENHRY, CDR2 SYGVKD. CDR3 coding DNA: TGTGCCACCCGAGTCCCCGCCTACGAGCAGTACTTC. The encoded protein is CATRVPAYEQYF.

The V gene is TRBV6-5, the J gene TRBJ2-7; D gene uncertain. The CDR3 sequence is 15 residues long. V gave up 3 bases and J gave up 4 bases, with 16 bases separating them. Germline V gives CDR1 MNHEY, CDR2 SVGAGI. The CDR3 loop reads CASSYNDFLGYEQYF. The CDR3 DNA sequence: TGTGCCAGCAGTTATAATGACTTTCTGGGGTACGAGCAGTACTTC.

The V call is TRBV5-4, the J call TRBJ2-1; D is undetermined. Trimming left V 4 bases short and J 7 bases short, with 12 bases between. The CDR3 contains 13 residues. Germline CDR1 is SGHNT and CDR2 is YYREEE (reference sequence). The CDR3 protein is CASSLDGPNEQFF. The CDR3 region has the DNA TGTGCCAGCAGCCTCGACGGACCTAATGAGCAGTTCTTC.